This T cell receptor beta chain was identified in a study of metastatic and nonmetastatic thyroid tumors. Study in general: Malignant thyroid and benign thyroid patients provided blood and tumor or nodule tissue whose repertoires were compared.

CDR3 length: 15 residues. CDR1 is SGHRS and CDR2 is YFSETQ in the germline V gene. The V end lost 0 bases, the J end lost 8 bases, and 17 bases lay between the germline ends. MiXCR re-clonotyped the PCR reads for TCRdb. The table lists approximately 38,000 clones, 17% of them singletons. Thyroid surgery was performed in patients who had received no treatment beforehand. Material for sequencing was tumor tissue. The chain combines TRBV5-1 with TRBJ1-2; D gene ambiguous. The TCR was taken from a female donor with papillary thyroid cancer or a benign thyroid nodule (not recorded which). Some clones in this sample may be carry-over from other donors' samples. The CDR3 nucleotides are TGCGCCAGCAGCTTGGCCCCCGGTGCCCAATACGGCTACACCTTC. Protein sequence: CASSLAPGAQYGYTF.